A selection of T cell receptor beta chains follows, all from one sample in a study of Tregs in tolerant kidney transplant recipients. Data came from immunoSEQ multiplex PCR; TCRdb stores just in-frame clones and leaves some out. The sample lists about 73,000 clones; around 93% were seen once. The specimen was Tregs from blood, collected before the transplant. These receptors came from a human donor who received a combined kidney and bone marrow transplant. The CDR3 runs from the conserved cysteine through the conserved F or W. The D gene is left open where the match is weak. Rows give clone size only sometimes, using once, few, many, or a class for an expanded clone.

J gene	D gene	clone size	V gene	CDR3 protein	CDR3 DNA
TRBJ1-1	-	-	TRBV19	CASSSFAVGVNTEAFF	TGTGCCAGTAGCTCCTTTGCTGTGGGGGTGAACACTGAAGCTTTCTTT
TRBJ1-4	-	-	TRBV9	CASSVLPNEKLFF	TGTGCCAGCAGCGTACTGCCTAATGAAAAACTGTTTTTT
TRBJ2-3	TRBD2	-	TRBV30	CAWIAGGGDTQYF	TGTGCCTGGATTGCGGGGGGAGGAGATACGCAGTATTTT
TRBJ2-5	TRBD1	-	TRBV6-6	CASSSGQASQETQYF	TGTGCCAGCAGTTCTGGACAGGCCTCCCAAGAGACCCAGTACTTC
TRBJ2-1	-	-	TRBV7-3	CASSLTSTYNEQFF	TGTGCCAGCAGCTTAACTTCGACTTACAATGAGCAGTTCTTC
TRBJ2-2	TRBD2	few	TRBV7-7	CASSLAGAGELFF	TGTGCTAGCAGCTTAGCGGGAGCCGGGGAGCTGTTTTTT
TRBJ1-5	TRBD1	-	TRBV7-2	CASSATGNEPQHF	TGTGCCAGCAGCGCGACAGGGAACGAGCCCCAGCATTTT
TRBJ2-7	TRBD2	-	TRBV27	CASRDTSGRRYEQYF	TGTGCCAGCAGGGATACTAGCGGGAGGCGCTACGAGCAGTACTTC
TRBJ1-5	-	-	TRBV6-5	CASSYGGGQPQHF	TGTGCCAGCAGTTACGGGGGAGGACAGCCCCAGCATTTT
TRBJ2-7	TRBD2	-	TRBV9	CASSPSGRVYEQYF	TGTGCCAGCAGCCCTAGCGGGAGGGTGTACGAGCAGTACTTC
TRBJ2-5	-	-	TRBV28	CASIRGRALETQYF	TGTGCCAGCATCCGAGGAAGAGCGTTAGAGACCCAGTACTTC
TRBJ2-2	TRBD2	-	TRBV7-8	CASSLAEAGGELFF	TGTGCCAGCAGCTTAGCCGAAGCGGGAGGGGAGCTGTTTTTT
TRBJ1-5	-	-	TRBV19	CASSMVGNSNQPQHF	TGTGCCAGTAGTATGGTCGGTAATAGCAATCAGCCCCAGCATTTT
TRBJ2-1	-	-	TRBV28	CASSPVEAADEQFF	TGTGCCAGCAGCCCAGTCGAAGCGGCCGATGAGCAGTTCTTC
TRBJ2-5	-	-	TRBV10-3	CAISGDGQETQYF	TGTGCCATCAGTGGAGACGGACAAGAGACCCAGTACTTC
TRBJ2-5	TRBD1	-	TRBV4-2	CASSQSGTGSQETQYF	TGTGCCAGCAGCCAGTCCGGGACAGGGTCGCAAGAGACCCAGTACTTC
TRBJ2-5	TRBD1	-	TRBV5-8	CASSLGQGAEGETQYF	TGTGCCAGCAGCTTGGGACAGGGGGCTGAGGGGGAGACCCAGTACTTC
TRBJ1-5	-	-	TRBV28	CASSWKQGGVSNQPQHF	TGTGCCAGCAGTTGGAAACAGGGAGGGGTTAGCAATCAGCCCCAGCATTTT
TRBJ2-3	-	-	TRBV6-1	CASRSRDTQYF	TGTGCCAGCAGGTCCCGGGATACGCAGTATTTT
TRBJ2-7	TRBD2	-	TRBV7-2	CASSLLAGSSYEQYF	TGTGCCAGCAGCCTCTTAGCGGGAAGCTCCTACGAGCAGTACTTC
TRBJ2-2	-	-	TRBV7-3	CASSSRTGELFF	TGTGCCAGCAGCTCACGCACCGGGGAGCTGTTTTTT
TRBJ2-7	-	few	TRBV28	CASSAAWEEQYF	TGTGCCAGCAGTGCCGCCTGGGAGGAGCAGTACTTC